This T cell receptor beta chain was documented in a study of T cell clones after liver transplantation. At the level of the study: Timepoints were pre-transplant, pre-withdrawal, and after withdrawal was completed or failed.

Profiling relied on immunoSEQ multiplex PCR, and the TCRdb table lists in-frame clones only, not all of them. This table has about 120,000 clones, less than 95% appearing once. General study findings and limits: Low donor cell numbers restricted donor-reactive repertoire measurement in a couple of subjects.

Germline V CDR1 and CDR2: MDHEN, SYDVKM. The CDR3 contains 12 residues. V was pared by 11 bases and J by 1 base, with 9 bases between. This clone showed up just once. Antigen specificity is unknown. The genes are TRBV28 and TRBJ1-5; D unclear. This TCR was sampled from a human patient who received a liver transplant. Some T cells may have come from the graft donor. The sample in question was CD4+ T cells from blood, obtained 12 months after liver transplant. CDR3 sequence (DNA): TGTGCCGCTCAAGGAAGCAATCAGCCCCAGCATTTT. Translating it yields CAAQGSNQPQHF.